This entry lists 30 T cell receptor beta chains sequenced from one sample in a study of T cell responses to AZD1222 COVID-19 vaccine. Libraries were prepared by immunoSEQ multiplex PCR; TCRdb keeps only in-frame clonotypes and omits some of them. This table holds around 140,000 clones, roughly 92% found once. The sample here was peripheral blood, taken on day 0 of AZD1222 vaccination. These receptors were collected from an adult in good health.

The chain uses TRBV7-9 and TRBJ1-2; D is possibly TRBD1 (6 bases). Germline loops: CDR1 SEHNR, CDR2 FQNEAQ (reference sequence). Trimming shortened V by 4 bases and J by 2 bases, and 11 bases separated the two germline ends. The CDR3 consists of 14 residues. CDR3 sequence: CASSSWTVNYGYTF. DNA of the CDR3: TGTGCCAGCAGCTCATGGACAGTGAACTATGGCTACACCTTC.

The chain has TRBV3-1 (or the pseudogene TRBV3-2) and TRBJ2-1; 7 bases align to TRBD1. CDR1 LGHDT and CDR2 YNNKEL come from the germline V gene (reference sequence). The CDR3 length is 13 residues. V was clipped by 3 bases and J by 9 bases; unmatched bases: 5. The CDR3 DNA reads TGTGCCAGCAGCCAGGCTCCAGGGGGTGAGCAGTTCTTC. Protein: CASSQAPGGEQFF.

The chain couples TRBV3-1 (or the pseudogene TRBV3-2) to TRBJ2-2; the D is unclear. Germline V gene lookup returns CDR1 LGHDT and CDR2 YNNKEL (reference sequence). V lost 7 bases, J lost 7 bases, and 16 bases lay in between. The CDR3 covers 14 residues. The CDR3 here is CASTAGLLGGELFF. CDR3 sequence (DNA): TGTGCCAGCACCGCAGGATTATTGGGCGGGGAGCTGTTTTTT.

The gene calls are TRBV5-1 and TRBJ2-1; possibly TRBD1 or TRBD2 for D (5 bases each). Looked up from germline, CDR1 is SGHRS and CDR2 is YFSETQ. Between the trimmed V and J ends, which lost 4 bases and 6 bases, there was a span of 29 bases. The CDR3 contains 19 residues. The CDR3 protein is CASSPGGGLAAISANEQFF. The CDR3 nucleotides are TGCGCCAGCAGCCCTGGGGGTGGCCTAGCCGCAATTTCCGCCAATGAGCAGTTCTTC.

The rearrangement uses TRBV28 and TRBJ2-6; D perhaps matches TRBD1 (6 bases). The CDR3 covers 16 residues. Germline CDR1 is MDHEN and CDR2 is SYDVKM. Trimming removed 8 bases from V and 0 bases from J, with 14 bases in between. The CDR3 sequence is CASEGDVDSGANVLTF. CDR3 coding DNA: TGTGCCAGCGAGGGGGATGTGGACTCTGGGGCCAACGTCCTGACTTTC.

This rearrangement joins TRBV7-2 to TRBJ2-7; a weak D match, TRBD1 (6 bases). Trimming left V 7 bases short and J 1 base short, with 14 bases between. Germline CDR1 SGHTA, CDR2 FQGNSA. This CDR3 is 14 amino acids long. The CDR3 spells CASTLGQLSYEQYF. CDR3 DNA: TGTGCCAGCACCCTTGGACAGCTGTCCTACGAGCAGTACTTC.

The rearrangement joins TRBV12-3 or TRBV12-4 to TRBJ2-3; D tentatively fits TRBD1 or TRBD2 (5 bases each). V lost 3 bases, J lost 9 bases, and 10 bases lay in between. The CDR3 has 12 amino acids. The CDR3 loop reads CASSLGPQTQYF. For the CDR3, the DNA is TGTGCCAGCAGTTTGGGACCACAAACGCAGTATTTT.

The V and J genes are TRBV10-3 and TRBJ2-7; perhaps D is TRBD1 or TRBD2 (5 bases each). The CDR3 is 16 amino acids. Germline values: CDR1 ENHRY, CDR2 SYGVKD. V lost 4 bases to trimming and J lost 7 bases, with 23 bases between them. For the CDR3, the DNA is TGTGCCATCAGTGCCGGGGCTCCCACCTCCCCCAGGGAGCAGTACTTC. Its protein product is CAISAGAPTSPREQYF.

This chain joins TRBV15 and TRBJ2-7; D gene unclear. V was cut by 0 bases and J by 3 bases, with 9 bases left in between. Germline CDR1 and CDR2: LNHNV and YYDKDF (reference sequence). This CDR3 has 14 amino acids. CDR3 sequence (DNA): TGTGCCACCAGCAGAGATATCGGCCACTACGAGCAGTACTTC. Residues: CATSRDIGHYEQYF.

This clone was detected a few times. The chain is built from TRBV27 and TRBJ1-4; D is uncertain. The CDR3 is 15 amino acids. The germline CDR1 and CDR2 sequences are MNHEY and SMNVEV (reference sequence). The V end was cut by 6 bases, the J end by 3 bases, with 14 bases between. In DNA form, the CDR3 reads TGTGCCAGCAGCCAGGCCCGAGTAGCTAATGAAAAACTGTTTTTT. Amino acids: CASSQARVANEKLFF.

Turning to this clone: This sample includes further DNA sequences coding for the same CDR3. The V and J genes are TRBV7-9 and TRBJ1-5; D is unresolved. This CDR3 contains 12 residues. The V gene lost 3 bases and the J gene lost 3 bases, with 3 bases spanning the gap. Germline CDR1 reads SEHNR; CDR2 reads FQNEAQ (reference sequence). The CDR3 reads CASSLVNQPQHF. For the CDR3, the DNA is TGTGCCAGCAGCTTGGTCAATCAGCCCCAGCATTTT.

This clone appeared once. This sequence joins TRBV5-1 and TRBJ2-2, with D possibly matching TRBD2 (6 bases). The germline CDR1 and CDR2 sequences are SGHRS and YFSETQ. Trimming stripped 4 bases from V and 3 bases from J, with 16 bases between. The CDR3 consists of 16 residues. CDR3 coding DNA: TGCGCCAGCAGCCCCCGGGGGATTCTTGACACCGGGGAGCTGTTTTTT. As protein: CASSPRGILDTGELFF.

This clone has a handful of counts. As DNA, the CDR3 is TGTGCCAGCAGCCTCTCCGGTGACCCCTCTGGAAACACCATATATTTT. This gives the protein CASSLSGDPSGNTIYF. The chain carries TRBV16 and TRBJ1-3, with D unclear. Trimming pared 4 bases from V and 0 bases from J, leaving 13 bases between. CDR1 is KGHSY and CDR2 is FQNENV in the germline V gene. The CDR3 loop spans 16 amino acids.

The chain links TRBV7-9 to TRBJ2-1; 14 bases align to TRBD2. In germline, CDR1 is SEHNR, CDR2 FQNEAQ (reference sequence). The CDR3 is 16 residues long. V trimming: 4 bases; J trimming: 6 bases; junction bases outside the gene matches: 5. As DNA, the CDR3 is TGTGCCAGCAGCTCGCCGGGACTAGCGGGAGTCAATGAGCAGTTCTTC. It codes for CASSSPGLAGVNEQFF.

The rearrangement joins TRBV18 to TRBJ2-7; D unresolved. V lost 3 bases and J 4 bases, leaving 10 bases between the germline ends. This CDR3 has 13 residues. Germline CDR1 is KGHSH and CDR2 is LQKENI. CDR3 nucleotide sequence: TGTGCCAGCTCACCCGGGCCTCAATACGAGCAGTACTTC. It codes for CASSPGPQYEQYF.

This clone was counted between two and nine times. The chain links TRBV27 to TRBJ1-2, with D possibly being TRBD1 (5 bases). The V gene's germline CDR1 is MNHEY and CDR2 SMNVEV (reference sequence). The CDR3 spans 14 residues. V was clipped by 5 bases and J by 1 base, with 11 bases between them. Here the CDR3 DNA reads TGTGCCAGCAGTCAAAGGGGTTATAACTATGGCTACACCTTC. Translating it yields CASSQRGYNYGYTF.

The chain uses TRBV29-1 and TRBJ2-1; weak D call: TRBD1 (6 bases). This CDR3 is 14 amino acids long. V dropped 1 base and J dropped 4 bases, with 11 bases sitting between them. Germline CDR1 is SQVTM and CDR2 is ANQGSEA. CDR3 DNA sequence: TGCAGCGTTGAAGGGCAGGGGATGTACAATGAGCAGTTCTTC. It specifies CSVEGQGMYNEQFF.

V usage is TRBV27 and J usage is TRBJ1-3; perhaps TRBD1 as D (5 bases). The germline V gene encodes CDR1 MNHEY and CDR2 SMNVEV (reference sequence). V lost 2 bases to trimming and J lost 3 bases, with 11 bases between them. The CDR3 runs 15 residues. The CDR3 here is CASSLTGGGGNTIYF. The DNA of the CDR3 is TGTGCCAGCAGTTTAACGGGGGGAGGTGGAAACACCATATATTTT.

The chain carries TRBV5-1 and TRBJ1-4; D is unresolved. Germline loops: CDR1 SGHRS, CDR2 YFSETQ. The CDR3 is 15 residues long. The V and J ends lost 4 bases and 2 bases respectively, with 12 bases between them. This CDR3 is CASSPWAGTNEKLFF. The DNA for the CDR3 is TGCGCCAGCAGCCCCTGGGCGGGGACTAATGAAAAACTGTTTTTT.

This rearrangement joins TRBV28 to TRBJ1-5; D perhaps matches TRBD1 (5 bases). Trimming cost V 10 bases and J 7 bases, with 14 bases left between them. This CDR3 spans 12 amino acids. The germline V gene encodes CDR1 MDHEN and CDR2 SYDVKM. Written as DNA, the CDR3 is TGTGCCATCTCAGACAGTCTCCAGCCCCAGCATTTT. Translated, it gives CAISDSLQPQHF.

The genes are TRBV13 and TRBJ2-7; 7 nucleotides agree with TRBD1. This CDR3 contains 15 residues. Germline CDR1 PRHDT, CDR2 FYEKMQ (reference sequence). V lost 5 bases, J lost 2 bases, and 9 bases stayed unmatched. CDR3 nucleotides: TGTGCCAGCAGCCTAACAGGGGCCCTCACCTACGAGCAGTACTTC. This translates into CASSLTGALTYEQYF.

The chain recombines TRBV28 with TRBJ1-2, with TRBD1 identical over 7 bases. The CDR3 runs to 12 residues. Germline CDR1 reads MDHEN; CDR2 reads SYDVKM. Trimming cost V 6 bases and J 3 bases; bases outside gene matches: 1. The CDR3 here is CASRQGYYGYTF. CDR3 DNA sequence: TGTGCCAGCAGACAGGGGTACTATGGCTACACCTTC.

The CDR3 sequence is CASSLSPGGHQPQHF. The CDR3 DNA follows: TGTGCCAGCAGCTTGTCCCCCGGAGGGCATCAGCCCCAGCATTTT. This chain links TRBV5-4 with TRBJ1-5; no firm D call. The CDR3 is 15 residues long. V gave up 1 base and J gave up 5 bases, with 13 bases separating them. Germline CDR1 reads SGHNT; CDR2 reads YYREEE (reference sequence).

This clone was observed once. This chain uses TRBV7-9 with TRBJ2-1, with D hard to call. Trimming removed 2 bases at V and 2 bases at J, with 13 bases between. This CDR3 comprises 16 residues. CDR1 is SEHNR and CDR2 is FQNEAQ in the germline V gene (reference sequence). This CDR3 is CASSLFIGQAYNEQFF. The CDR3 nucleotides are TGTGCCAGCAGCTTATTTATCGGGCAGGCCTACAATGAGCAGTTCTTC.

This clone was seen only once. The chain joins TRBV9 to TRBJ2-1; tentatively, D is TRBD1 (6 bases). The V end lost 4 bases, the J end lost 5 bases, and 10 bases lay between the germline ends. The CDR3 contains 13 residues. Germline assignment: CDR1 SGDLS and CDR2 YYNGEE. DNA for the CDR3: TGTGCCAGCAGCTCGCGACAGGACAATGAGCAGTTCTTC. This translates into CASSSRQDNEQFF.

This rearrangement joins TRBV5-1 to TRBJ2-3; D gene unclear. With 1 base removed from V and 1 base from J, the gap between germline ends came to 10 bases. This CDR3 spans 15 amino acids. CDR1 and CDR2 (germline): SGHRS, YFSETQ. CDR3: CASSLFSGGTDTQYF. Here the CDR3 DNA reads TGCGCCAGCAGCTTGTTTTCTGGGGGCACAGATACGCAGTATTTT.

CDR3 residues: CASSAQDRSYNEQFF. In DNA, the CDR3 is TGTGCCAGCAGCGCCCAGGACAGGTCCTACAATGAGCAGTTCTTC. The rearrangement joins TRBV9 to TRBJ2-1, with TRBD1 identical over 7 bases. The CDR3 consists of 15 residues. V was clipped by 3 bases and J by 1 base; unmatched bases: 4. Germline V gene data show CDR1 as SGDLS and CDR2 as YYNGEE.

CDR3 sequence reads: CASSVAGSGETQYF. CDR3 sequence (DNA): TGTGCCAGCAGTGTAGCGGGATCGGGGGAGACCCAGTACTTC. The chain employs TRBV28 and TRBJ2-5; 8 bases are a match to TRBD2. V trimming: 5 bases; J trimming: 5 bases; junction bases outside the gene matches: 7. The CDR3 is made up of 14 amino acids. Germline V lookup: CDR1 MDHEN, CDR2 SYDVKM.

The rearrangement uses TRBV2 and TRBJ1-6, with D possibly matching TRBD1 (5 bases). The V end lost 7 bases, the J end lost 6 bases, and 7 bases lay between the germline ends. This CDR3 is 12 amino acids long. Per the germline V gene, CDR1 is SNHLY and CDR2 is FYNNEI. CDR3 bases: TGTGCCAGCACAGGGACTAATTCACCCCTCCACTTT. Protein sequence: CASTGTNSPLHF.

The chain links TRBV6-2 or TRBV6-3 to TRBJ2-3; D might be TRBD1 (5 bases). The CDR3 spans 16 residues. From germline, CDR1 is MNHEY and CDR2 SVGEGT. The V end lost 4 bases, the J end lost 0 bases, and 14 bases lay between the germline ends. The CDR3 DNA follows: TGTGCCAGCAGTTCTTATTCAGGGTCGAGCACAGATACGCAGTATTTT. Translation gives CASSSYSGSSTDTQYF.